This T cell receptor beta chain is from a study of blood T cell repertoires in COVID-19. As for the study in general: The United States, Italy and Spain were the sources of the acute and convalescent COVID-19 samples.

With 4 bases removed from V and 5 bases from J, the gap between germline ends came to 12 bases. The germline V gene encodes CDR1 MNHEY and CDR2 SMNVEV (reference sequence). This CDR3 contains 13 residues. Measured with immunoSEQ multiplex PCR; TCRdb has only the in-frame clones, and not every one. The sample has 120,000 or so clones, 60% to 85% seen once; the top ten hold roughly 5.6%. The chain recombines TRBV27 with TRBJ2-7; D perhaps matches TRBD1 (6 bases). The TCR originated in a man in his sixties or seventies with acute or convalescent COVID-19. Sequenced material: peripheral blood. In nucleotides, the CDR3 is TGTGCCAGCAGTTATACAGGGTCTCACGAGCAGTACTTC. Residues: CASSYTGSHEQYF.